The clone carrying this TCR beta chain was recorded many times. This entry comes from a study of T cells in Graves' hyperthyroidism and ophthalmopathy. The germline gives CDR1 SQVTM, CDR2 ANQGSEA. The ends were cut back, 5 bases at V and 0 bases at J, with 10 bases in the middle. The CDR3 runs 13 residues. The source material, RNA transcripts, was used to amplify TCR beta CDR3 regions. HTBI primers were used for first-round RT-PCR of the TCR CDR3. TCRdb re-called the multiplex PCR reads through MiXCR, storing one row per CDR3 protein. Of 500,000 to 800,000 distinct CDR3 sequences in the sample, roughly 46% were seen once.

This sequence originates from an adult man with Graves' disease, either hyperthyroidism or ophthalmopathy (not recorded which). Input material: peripheral blood or thyroid tissue (not recorded which). This sequence joins TRBV29-1 and TRBJ1-1; D might be TRBD1 (5 bases). The CDR3 reads CSVRQRMNTEAFF. The CDR3 nucleotides read TGCAGCGTTAGACAGAGGATGAACACTGAAGCTTTCTTT.